This T cell receptor (beta chain) was captured by sequencing in a study of shared clonotypes between healthy human individuals. Study-wide points: Few donors restricted represented genetic and exposure-history diversity.

Trimming shortened V by 4 bases and J by 6 bases, and 9 bases separated the two germline ends. The CDR3 is made up of 12 amino acids. CDR1 is MDHEN, CDR2 SYDVKM, per germline. The genomic DNA of each subset was split evenly across several immunoSEQ plates. Sorted-subset replicate PCRs used around 0.2 ug DNA, approximately 30,000 T cell genomes. Produced via immunoSEQ multiplex PCR; TCRdb's table is partial and in-frame only. Of about 1.5 million clones listed, roughly 98% were seen once; the top ten hold about 0.4%. To note about this clone: What it recognizes is unknown.

Investigators divided CD4+ cells into CD45RA+ naive and CD45RA-negative memory subsets. Material for sequencing was naive CD4+ T cells sorted from blood. Subset specified: CD45RA+ positively selected. This rearrangement joins TRBV28 to TRBJ1-1; TRBD1 is a possible D gene (5 bases). The sequence came from a man under 40 in good health. CDR3 sequence (DNA): TGTGCCAGCAGTTCAGGGTTAGCTGAAGCTTTCTTT. Protein sequence: CASSSGLAEAFF.